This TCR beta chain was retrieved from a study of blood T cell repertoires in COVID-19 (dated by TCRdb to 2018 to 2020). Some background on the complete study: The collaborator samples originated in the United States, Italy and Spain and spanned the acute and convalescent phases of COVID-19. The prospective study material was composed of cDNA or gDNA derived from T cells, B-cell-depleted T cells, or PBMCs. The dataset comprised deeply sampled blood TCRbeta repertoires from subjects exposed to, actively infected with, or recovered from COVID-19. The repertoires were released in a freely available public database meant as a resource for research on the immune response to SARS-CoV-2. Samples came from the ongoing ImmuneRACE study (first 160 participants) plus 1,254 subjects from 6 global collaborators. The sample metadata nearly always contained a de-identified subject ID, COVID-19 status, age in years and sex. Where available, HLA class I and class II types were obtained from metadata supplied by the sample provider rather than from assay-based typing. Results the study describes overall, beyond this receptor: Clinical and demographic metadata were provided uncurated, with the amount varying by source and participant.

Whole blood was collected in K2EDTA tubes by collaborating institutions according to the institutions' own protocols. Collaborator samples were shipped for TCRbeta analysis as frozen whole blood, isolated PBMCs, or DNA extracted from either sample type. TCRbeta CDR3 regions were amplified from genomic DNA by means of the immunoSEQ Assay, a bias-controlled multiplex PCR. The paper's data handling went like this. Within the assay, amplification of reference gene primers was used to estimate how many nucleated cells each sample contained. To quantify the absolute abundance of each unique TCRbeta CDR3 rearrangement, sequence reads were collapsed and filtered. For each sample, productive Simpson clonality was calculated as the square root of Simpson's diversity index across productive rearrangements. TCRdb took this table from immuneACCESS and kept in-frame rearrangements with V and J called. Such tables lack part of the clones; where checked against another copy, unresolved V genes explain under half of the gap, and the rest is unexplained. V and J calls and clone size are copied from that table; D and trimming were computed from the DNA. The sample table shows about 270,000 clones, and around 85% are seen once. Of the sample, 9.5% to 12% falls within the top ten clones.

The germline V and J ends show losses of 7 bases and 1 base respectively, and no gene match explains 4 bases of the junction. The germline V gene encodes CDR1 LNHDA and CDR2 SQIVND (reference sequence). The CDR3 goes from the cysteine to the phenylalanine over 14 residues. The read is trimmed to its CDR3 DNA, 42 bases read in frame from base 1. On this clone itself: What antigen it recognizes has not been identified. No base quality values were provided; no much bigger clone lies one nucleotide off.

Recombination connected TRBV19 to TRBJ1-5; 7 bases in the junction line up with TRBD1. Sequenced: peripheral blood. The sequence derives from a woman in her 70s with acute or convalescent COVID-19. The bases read TGTGCCAGTATTAACAGGGGAAGCAATCAGCCCCAGCATTTT. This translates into CASINRGSNQPQHF.